These T cell receptor beta chains were read from a single sample in a study of cytomegalovirus exposure and HLA in healthy donors. Only in-frame clones appear in the TCRdb table, and some are missing; sequencing was by immunoSEQ multiplex PCR. The sample holds about 180,000 clones, about 80% seen once. The sequenced sample consisted of PBMCs. The receptor source for this set is a man under 40 in good health and CMV-seronegative. The CDR3 runs from the conserved cysteine through the conserved F or W. A D gene is named only where the DNA matches it firmly. For some rows the clone size is stated as once, few or many, or as a class when expanded; others skip it.

TRBV5-1	-	TRBJ2-7	-	CASSSLVPNEQYF	TGCGCCAGCAGCTCCCTAGTCCCCAACGAGCAGTACTTC
TRBV10-2	-	TRBJ2-2	-	CASSDRGISGELFF	TGCGCCAGCAGTGATAGAGGGATATCCGGGGAGCTGTTTTTT
TRBV2	-	TRBJ1-1	-	CASSKQVPNTEAFF	TGTGCCAGCAGCAAACAGGTCCCTAACACTGAAGCTTTCTTT
TRBV19	-	TRBJ2-7	TRBD1	CASRETGRPHEQYF	TGTGCCAGTAGGGAGACAGGGCGTCCCCACGAGCAGTACTTC
TRBV7-3	-	TRBJ2-3	-	CASSEGGSRVTDTQYF	TGTGCCAGCAGTGAAGGAGGGTCCAGAGTCACAGATACGCAGTATTTT
TRBV7-6	-	TRBJ2-2	TRBD1	CASSRGQDYTGELFF	TGTGCCAGCAGCCGGGGACAGGATTACACCGGGGAGCTGTTTTTT
TRBV15	-	TRBJ2-7	TRBD1	CATIWTGGYEQYF	TGTGCCACCATCTGGACAGGGGGCTACGAGCAGTACTTC
TRBV7-3	-	TRBJ2-2	-	CASSLRQGGSGELFF	TGTGCCAGCAGCTTAAGGCAGGGTGGTAGCGGGGAGCTGTTTTTT
TRBV7-3	-	TRBJ2-1	TRBD2	CASSKSGGAVNEQFF	TGTGCCAGCAGCAAGAGCGGGGGGGCCGTCAATGAGCAGTTCTTC
TRBV30	-	TRBJ2-7	TRBD1	CAWSLGGAGYEQYF	TGTGCCTGGAGCCTAGGGGGCGCAGGCTACGAGCAGTACTTC
TRBV19	few	TRBJ1-5	-	CASSISGSGSNQPQHF	TGTGCCAGTAGTATATCGGGATCGGGTAGCAATCAGCCCCAGCATTTT
TRBV7-2	few	TRBJ2-3	TRBD2	CASSLPGRGGASDTQYF	TGTGCCAGCAGCTTACCGGGGCGCGGGGGGGCGTCAGATACGCAGTATTTT
TRBV7-9	few	TRBJ2-7	TRBD1	CASSLTGDEQYF	TGTGCCAGCAGCTTAACAGGGGACGAGCAGTACTTC
TRBV5-3	-	TRBJ2-7	TRBD1	CAGKTGYEQYF	TGTGCCGGTAAGACAGGGTACGAGCAGTACTTC
TRBV2	-	TRBJ1-6	-	CASSEASEGQSPLHF	TGTGCCAGCAGTGAAGCGTCGGAGGGGCAGTCACCCCTCCACTTT
TRBV4-2	-	TRBJ2-3	-	CASSQVDTPTDTQYF	TGTGCCAGCAGCCAAGTAGATACTCCCACAGATACGCAGTATTTT
TRBV4-3	-	TRBJ2-3	TRBD1	CASSLQPHRGLSDTQYF	TGCGCCAGCAGCCTCCAACCTCACAGGGGTTTATCAGATACGCAGTATTTT
TRBV5-4	few	TRBJ1-4	TRBD1	CASSTGTGTEKLFF	TGTGCCAGCAGTACCGGGACAGGGACTGAAAAACTGTTTTTT
TRBV6-5	once	TRBJ2-7	-	CASRRTGRGEQYF	TGTGCCAGCAGAAGGACAGGGAGGGGCGAGCAGTACTTC
TRBV7-9	few	TRBJ1-2	-	CASSLGGSPSNYGYTF	TGTGCCAGCAGCTTAGGAGGCAGCCCATCTAACTATGGCTACACCTTC
TRBV27	-	TRBJ2-3	-	CASSLTPTREVGGTLTDTQYF	TGTGCCAGCAGTTTAACCCCCACCCGGGAGGTGGGGGGGACACTCACAGATACGCAGTATTTT
TRBV27	-	TRBJ1-6	TRBD1	CASSQTSTGDTYNSPLHF	TGTGCCAGCAGTCAGACCTCGACAGGGGACACCTATAATTCACCCCTCCACTTT
TRBV30	few	TRBJ1-2	-	CAWRPGAYGYTF	TGTGCCTGGAGACCAGGGGCCTATGGCTACACCTTC
TRBV19	once	TRBJ2-6	-	CASSPMTVSGANVLTF	TGTGCCAGTAGCCCAATGACAGTCTCTGGGGCCAACGTCCTGACTTTC
TRBV11-2	-	TRBJ2-7	TRBD1	CASSLGTGEAYEQYF	TGTGCCAGCAGCCTGGGGACAGGGGAAGCCTACGAGCAGTACTTC